Shown below are 5 T cell receptor beta chains from a single sample sequenced in a study of T cells in Graves' hyperthyroidism and ophthalmopathy. RNA transcripts provided the source from which TCR beta CDR3 regions were amplified. Using the HTBI primer set, a first-round RT-PCR was run on the TCR CDR3. A single record per CDR3 protein comes from TCRdb applying MiXCR to the multiplex PCR reads. The sample includes 550,000 to 850,000 distinct CDR3 sequences, around 19% of them seen just once. The specimen sequenced was blood. Receptors were obtained from a woman between 45 and 60 years old with Graves' hyperthyroidism that later progressed to Graves' ophthalmopathy.

The V and J genes are TRBV9 and TRBJ1-1; a weak D match, TRBD1 (6 bases). The CDR3 runs 15 residues. CDR1 is SGDLS and CDR2 is YYNGEE in the germline V gene. The V end was cut by 4 bases, the J end by 1 base, with 14 bases between. The CDR3: CASSPRGAKNTEAFF. The DNA of the CDR3 is TGTGCCAGCAGCCCACGGGGGGCCAAGAACACTGAAGCTTTCTTT.

This clonotype was counted many times. This chain joins TRBV5-1 and TRBJ2-2; D may be TRBD1 (5 bases). CDR1 and CDR2 from the germline V gene are SGHRS and YFSETQ. The CDR3 spans 14 residues. V lost 4 bases and J lost 3, with 10 bases in between. This CDR3 is CASSQGSYTGELFF. CDR3 nucleotide sequence: TGCGCCAGCAGCCAGGGCTCGTACACCGGGGAGCTGTTTTTT.

This clonotype was detected many times. This chain uses TRBV5-1 with TRBJ1-1; 10 bases map to TRBD1. V shed 4 bases and J 1 base; nucleotides not matched to a gene: 4. Germline CDR1 and CDR2: SGHRS and YFSETQ. This CDR3 spans 15 amino acids. In nucleotides, the CDR3 is TGCGCCAGCAGCGGATGGACAGGGGGGAACACTGAAGCTTTCTTT. Translation: CASSGWTGGNTEAFF.

This clonotype has more than one count but fewer than ten. The V gene is TRBV29-1, the J gene TRBJ1-2, with 9 bases matching TRBD1. Trimming at V came to 0 bases and at J to 0 bases, leaving 11 bases not matched to a gene. The CDR3 totals 18 residues. CDR1 SQVTM and CDR2 ANQGSEA come from the germline V gene. The CDR3 nucleotides are TGCAGCGTTGAAGATGGGCCCGAACAGGGGGCCACTAACTATGGCTACACCTTC. Its protein is CSVEDGPEQGATNYGYTF. Complete variable domain (other parts from reference TRBV29-1 and TRBJ1-2): SAVISQKPSRDICQRGTSLTIQCQVDSQVTMMFWYRQQPGQSLTLIATANQGSEATYESGFVIDKFPISRPNLTFSTLTVSNMSPEDSSIYLCSVEDGPEQGATNYGYTFGSGTRLTVV.

The sample holds many counts of this clonotype. This chain links TRBV11-2 with TRBJ1-6; no reliable D call. Between the trimmed V and J ends, which lost 0 bases and 14 bases, there was a span of 11 bases. CDR1 SGHAT and CDR2 FQNNGV come from the germline V gene. This CDR3 region has 13 residues. DNA of the CDR3: TGTGCCAGCAGCTTAGATCTGGGATCAGCCCTCCACTTT. Its translation is CASSLDLGSALHF. Supplemented by reference TRBV11-2 and TRBJ1-6, the full variable domain reads EAGVAQSPRYKIIEKRQSVAFWCNPISGHATLYWYQQILGQGPKLLIQFQNNGVVDDSQLPKDRFSAERLKGVDSTLKIQPAKLEDSAVYLCASSLDLGSALHFGNGTRLTVT.